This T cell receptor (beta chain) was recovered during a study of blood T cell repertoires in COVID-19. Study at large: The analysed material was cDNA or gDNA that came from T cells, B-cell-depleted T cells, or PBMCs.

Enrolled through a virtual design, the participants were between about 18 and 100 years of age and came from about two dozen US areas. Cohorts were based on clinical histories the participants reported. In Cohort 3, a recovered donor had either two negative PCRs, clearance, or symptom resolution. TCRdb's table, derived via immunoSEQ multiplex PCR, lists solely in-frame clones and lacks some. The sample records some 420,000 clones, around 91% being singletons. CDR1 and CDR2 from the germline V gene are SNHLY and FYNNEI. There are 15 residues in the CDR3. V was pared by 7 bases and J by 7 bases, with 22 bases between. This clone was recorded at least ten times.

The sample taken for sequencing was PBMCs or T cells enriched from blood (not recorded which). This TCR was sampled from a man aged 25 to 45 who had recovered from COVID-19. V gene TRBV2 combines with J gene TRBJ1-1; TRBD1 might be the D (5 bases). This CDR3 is CASIRQSPGGSEAFF. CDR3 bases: TGTGCCAGCATCCGACAATCCCCCGGGGGGAGTGAAGCTTTCTTT.